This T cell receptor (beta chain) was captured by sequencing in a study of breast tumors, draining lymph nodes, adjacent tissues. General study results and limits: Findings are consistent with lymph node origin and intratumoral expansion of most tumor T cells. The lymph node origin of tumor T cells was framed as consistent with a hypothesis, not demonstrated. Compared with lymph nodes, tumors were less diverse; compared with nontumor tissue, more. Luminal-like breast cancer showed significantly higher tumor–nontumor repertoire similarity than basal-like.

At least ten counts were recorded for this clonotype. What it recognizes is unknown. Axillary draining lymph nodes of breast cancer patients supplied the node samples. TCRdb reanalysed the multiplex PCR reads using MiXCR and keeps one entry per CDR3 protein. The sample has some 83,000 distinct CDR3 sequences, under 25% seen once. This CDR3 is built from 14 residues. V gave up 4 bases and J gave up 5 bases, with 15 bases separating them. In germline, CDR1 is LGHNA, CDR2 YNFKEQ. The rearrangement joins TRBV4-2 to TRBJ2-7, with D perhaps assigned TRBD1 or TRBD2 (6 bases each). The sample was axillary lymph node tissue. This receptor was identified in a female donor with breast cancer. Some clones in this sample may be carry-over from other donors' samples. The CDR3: CASSLRRGWDEQYF. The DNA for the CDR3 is TGTGCCAGCAGCCTAAGGAGGGGGTGGGACGAGCAGTACTTC.